The present T cell receptor beta chain was sequenced within a study of blood T cell repertoires in COVID-19. Overall study: Spain, Italy and the United States supplied samples that represented acute and convalescent COVID-19. The analysed material was cDNA or gDNA that came from T cells, B-cell-depleted T cells, or PBMCs.

In the original analysis: Amplified reference gene primers provided the basis for estimating nucleated cell counts. Assay: immunoSEQ multiplex PCR; the TCRdb copy retains only in-frame clones and omits some. The V and J calls and clone size are taken from that table; D and trimming were inferred from the DNA. The sample shows about 90,000 clones, less than 90% of them seen only once. CDR1 is SGHTA and CDR2 is FQGNSA in the germline V gene. The germline V and J ends were trimmed by 2 bases and 8 bases, with 10 bases remaining between them. The CDR3 sequence is 13 residues long. The J gene is TRBJ2-4, the V gene TRBV7-2; a possible D gene is TRBD2 (5 bases). The sequence was collected from an elderly man with acute or convalescent COVID-19. Sample: peripheral blood. Written as DNA, the CDR3 is TGTGCCAGCAGCTTAAGGCCGAGGGACATTCAGTACTTC. Its protein product is CASSLRPRDIQYF.